This is a list of T cell receptor beta chains from one sample in a study of blood T cell repertoires in COVID-19. TCRdb's copy holds only in-frame clones and misses some; the assay was immunoSEQ multiplex PCR. This table has about 180,000 clones, roughly 84% appearing once. Sequencing used peripheral blood. The receptors were gathered from a human donor in a cohort sampled during active COVID-19. Both conserved end residues are part of each CDR3. D genes are given only for firm matches. Clone size is shown for a subset of rows, as once, few, many or a class of expanded clone.

J,V,size,D,DNA,CDR3
TRBJ2-5,TRBV6-5,.,TRBD1,TGTGCCAGCAGACAGGGGTTTCGGGAGACCCAGTACTTC,CASRQGFRETQYF
TRBJ1-6,TRBV5-1,.,TRBD1,TGCGCCAGCAGCTTGCAGGGGGCCTATAATTCACCCCTCCACTTT,CASSLQGAYNSPLHF
TRBJ2-7,TRBV5-1,.,TRBD2,TGCGCCAGCAGCTCCGGGACTAGCGGGATTTACGAGCAGTACTTC,CASSSGTSGIYEQYF
TRBJ1-1,TRBV7-6,.,.,TGTGCCAGCAGCCCGTCCGGGGTCGGGAACACTGAAGCTTTCTTT,CASSPSGVGNTEAFF
TRBJ2-5,TRBV12-3/TRBV12-4,.,.,TGTGCCAGCAGACTTTCACAAGAGACCCAGTACTTC,CASRLSQETQYF
TRBJ2-7,TRBV5-1,few,TRBD1,TGCGCCAGCAGCAAGGACAGGGGCTCCTACGAGCAGTACTTC,CASSKDRGSYEQYF
TRBJ1-2,TRBV10-3,.,TRBD1,TGTGCCGCAGGCTTCGGACAGGGTCGAGGAGGCTACACCTTC,CAAGFGQGRGGYTF
TRBJ2-6,TRBV28,.,.,TGTGCCAGCAGGGGGCGATCTGGGGCCAACGTCCTGACTTTC,CASRGRSGANVLTF
TRBJ2-7,TRBV24-1,.,TRBD2,TGTGCCACCAGTGAATCGAGACTAGCGGGAGGGCCATCCTACGAGCAGTACTTC,CATSESRLAGGPSYEQYF
TRBJ1-5,TRBV19,.,.,TGTGCCAGTAGTATATTTGCCCAGAGCAATCAGCCCCAGCATTTT,CASSIFAQSNQPQHF
TRBJ2-7,TRBV6-5,.,TRBD1,TGTGCCAGCAGACGGGACAGAGTCTCCTACGAGCAGTACTTC,CASRRDRVSYEQYF
TRBJ2-7,TRBV19,.,TRBD1,TGTGCCAGTAGTATTGGGGGACAGGTATCCTACGAGCAGTACTTC,CASSIGGQVSYEQYF
TRBJ1-1,TRBV5-6,.,TRBD1,TGTGCCAGCAGCTCAGGGGGCAGTGTCACTGAAGCTTTCTTT,CASSSGGSVTEAFF
TRBJ1-5,TRBV9,.,.,TGTGCCAGCAGCGCCGGGAGTCAGCCCCAGCATTTT,CASSAGSQPQHF
TRBJ2-5,TRBV23-1,.,.,TGCGCCAGCAGTCAGCAATACCCCCCGGTGTGGTCCCCCCAGTACTTC,CASSQQYPPVWSPQYF
TRBJ1-2,TRBV9,.,.,TGTGCCAGCAGCCTGAACAGGGCTAACTATGGCTACACCTTC,CASSLNRANYGYTF
TRBJ2-2,TRBV10-3,.,TRBD1,TGTGCCGCGTCGGGACAGACGAACACCGGGGAGCTGTTTTTT,CAASGQTNTGELFF
TRBJ1-1,TRBV10-3,.,.,TGTGCCATCAGTACGGAGGGCACTGAAGCTTTCTTT,CAISTEGTEAFF
TRBJ1-6,TRBV5-1,once,.,TGCGCCAGCAGCAAACAGGGTGGGGGAAATTCACCCCTCCACTTT,CASSKQGGGNSPLHF
TRBJ2-7,TRBV27,.,TRBD2,TGTGCCAGCAGCCCTAGCGGGTCCCCCTACGAGCAGTACTTC,CASSPSGSPYEQYF
TRBJ1-1,TRBV19,few,.,TGTGCCAGTAGTATTGTCAGGGTGAACACTGAAGCTTTCTTT,CASSIVRVNTEAFF
TRBJ1-1,TRBV7-2,.,.,TGTGCCAGCAGCTTCACAGGTTCCAGACTTGAAGCTTTCTTT,CASSFTGSRLEAFF
TRBJ2-1,TRBV6-5,.,TRBD2,TGTGCCAGCAGTCGGGCCCTAGCGGGGGACAATGAGCAGTTCTTC,CASSRALAGDNEQFF
TRBJ1-2,TRBV12-3/TRBV12-4,.,TRBD1,TGTGCCAGCAGTGCGACAGGGGGGTTCTACACCTTC,CASSATGGFYTF
TRBJ1-5,TRBV19,.,.,TGTGCCAGTAGTATCGGCGGTAGCAATCAGCCCCAGCATTTT,CASSIGGSNQPQHF
TRBJ2-1,TRBV10-2,.,TRBD1,TGCGCCAGCAGGGTGGGACAGGGGGGTTACAATGAGCAGTTCTTC,CASRVGQGGYNEQFF
TRBJ1-2,TRBV6-2/TRBV6-3,.,.,TGTGCCAGCAGTTACCGGGAACACGGCTACACCTTC,CASSYREHGYTF
TRBJ2-7,TRBV18,once,.,TGTGCCAGCTCCCCAACGACAGTTTCCTACGAGCAGTACTTC,CASSPTTVSYEQYF
TRBJ2-7,TRBV6-2/TRBV6-3,.,TRBD2,TGTGCCAGCAGCAACAAAGCGGGGAGTTGGGAGCAGTACTTC,CASSNKAGSWEQYF
TRBJ1-3,TRBV6-5,.,.,TGTGCCAGCAGTCCAACGACACAATCTGGAAACACCATATATTTT,CASSPTTQSGNTIYF
TRBJ2-7,TRBV18,.,TRBD2,TGTGCCAGCTCAGTTCCTGGGACTAATTCCCTCGAGCAGTACTTC,CASSVPGTNSLEQYF
TRBJ1-5,TRBV27,few,TRBD1,TGTGCCACCGCGACAGGGGACTATAGCAATCAGCCCCAGCATTTT,CATATGDYSNQPQHF
TRBJ1-6,TRBV3-1/TRBV3-2,few,TRBD1,TGTGCCAGCAGCCCGTGGGACAGTAATTCACCCCTCCACTTT,CASSPWDSNSPLHF
TRBJ1-6,TRBV6-4,few,.,TGTGCCAGCAGTGAGGGAGTTCCAAATTCACCCCTCCACTTT,CASSEGVPNSPLHF
TRBJ2-7,TRBV9,.,.,TGTGCCAGCAGCCCGCAGCTCGGGGGTTACGAGCAGTACTTC,CASSPQLGGYEQYF
TRBJ2-7,TRBV28,.,TRBD2,TGTGCCAGCAGTTTTTCTTTTGCGGGAGGGCCATCGCAGTACTTC,CASSFSFAGGPSQYF
TRBJ1-3,TRBV6-5,.,.,TGTGCCAGCAGTCCCGGCGGCTCTGGAAACACCATATATTTT,CASSPGGSGNTIYF
TRBJ2-1,TRBV7-2,.,TRBD2,TGTGCCAGCAGCCGGACCGGGACTAACTACAATGAGCAGTTCTTC,CASSRTGTNYNEQFF
TRBJ2-7,TRBV7-9,.,.,TGTGCCAGCAGCTTAGGAGGGTTCGGCAGCCGGTCGGACGAGCAGTACTTC,CASSLGGFGSRSDEQYF
TRBJ1-5,TRBV28,few,TRBD1,TGTGCCAGCAGCACAGGGGATCACATAGAGCCCCAGCATTTT,CASSTGDHIEPQHF
TRBJ2-2,TRBV18,.,TRBD2,TGTGCCAGCTCACCCGGGGGGACCGGGGAGCTGTTTTTT,CASSPGGTGELFF
TRBJ2-3,TRBV18,.,.,TGTGCCAGCTCACCACCCAGGGGCTTGGGCACAGATACGCAGTATTTT,CASSPPRGLGTDTQYF
TRBJ1-6,TRBV18,once,TRBD1,TGTGCCAGCTCACCGGGGAAACAGGGGGCAAATTCACCCCTCCACTTT,CASSPGKQGANSPLHF
TRBJ1-2,TRBV12-3/TRBV12-4,.,TRBD1,TGTGCCAGCAGTATCGGGACAGAATATGGCTACACCTTC,CASSIGTEYGYTF
TRBJ1-5,TRBV18,.,TRBD1,TGTGCCAGCTCACCCGGCGGGCAGGGGGCTCGGCAGCCCCAGCATTTT,CASSPGGQGARQPQHF
TRBJ2-3,TRBV6-4,few,.,TGTGCCAGCAGTGGGAGCGGAGGCACAGATACGCAGTATTTT,CASSGSGGTDTQYF
TRBJ2-7,TRBV7-2,.,.,TGTGCCAGCAGTCGCTCCTACGAGCAGTACTTC,CASSRSYEQYF
TRBJ2-4,TRBV4-2,.,TRBD1,TGTGCCAGCAGCCATCCAGGGGGCGCGAACATTCAGTACTTC,CASSHPGGANIQYF
TRBJ1-2,TRBV5-8,.,.,TGTGCCAGCAGCTTGAACGGTATCTATGGCTACACCTTC,CASSLNGIYGYTF
TRBJ1-5,TRBV19,.,TRBD1,TGTGCCAGTAGTATGAGACAGGGCCCTCAGCCCCAGCATTTT,CASSMRQGPQPQHF
TRBJ1-5,TRBV6-2/TRBV6-3,few,.,TGTGCCAGCAGTGATACAGGGTGGAATCAGCCCCAGCATTTT,CASSDTGWNQPQHF
TRBJ1-2,TRBV11-2,.,.,TGTGCCAGCAGGTCTCGGGGGGGGCTTCCATATGGCTACACCTTC,CASRSRGGLPYGYTF
TRBJ2-5,TRBV4-3,.,.,TGCGCCAGCAGCCAAGGACGTACGGGGTTACAAGAGACCCAGTACTTC,CASSQGRTGLQETQYF
TRBJ2-2,TRBV11-3,.,.,TGTGCCAGCAGCTTAGCCGGGATGAACACCGGGGAGCTGTTTTTT,CASSLAGMNTGELFF
TRBJ1-4,TRBV5-1,.,.,TGCGCCAGCAGCTTAGCCTCCCGGGGGGATTCAGAGGAAAAACTGTTTTTT,CASSLASRGDSEEKLFF